One sample yielded the 20 T cell receptor beta chains listed below, sequenced in a study of T cells after yellow fever vaccination. TCRdb processed the 5' RACE reads anew with MiXCR; each CDR3 protein has one entry. The sample holds approximately 69,000 distinct CDR3 sequences, around 5% seen once. The input for sequencing was CD4+ T cells sorted from PBMCs, taken roughly 14 days after the first yellow fever vaccination. These receptors all stem from a young man who received the YFV17D yellow fever vaccine.

The sample holds many counts of this clonotype. The rearrangement links TRBV4-3 to TRBJ1-2; 10 positions match TRBD1. V shed 2 bases, J shed 5 bases, and the junction held 5 bases outside the gene matches. The CDR3 is 15 residues long. Germline V gives CDR1 LGHNA, CDR2 YSLEER. Written as DNA, the CDR3 is TGCGCCAGCAGCCAATTGGGACAGGGGTATTATGGCTACACCTTC. This sequence encodes CASSQLGQGYYGYTF.

This clonotype was detected ten times or more. The chain links TRBV30 to TRBJ2-3; the D is unclear. CDR1 is GTSNPN and CDR2 is SVGIG in the germline V gene (reference sequence). The CDR3 spans 13 residues. V lost 2 bases and J 9 bases, leaving 15 bases between the germline ends. CDR3 region: CAWSLSAVGTQYF. The CDR3 DNA reads TGTGCCTGGAGTTTGTCAGCAGTCGGGACGCAGTATTTT.

This clonotype has ten or more counts. This chain joins TRBV7-3 and TRBJ2-3; 10 bases map to TRBD2. Germline CDR1 SGHTA, CDR2 FQGTGA. J lost 6 bases, V lost 5 bases, and 8 bases had no gene match. This CDR3 region has 15 residues. The CDR3 DNA reads TGTGCCAGCAGCCAGAGCGGGGGGGCCGCGGATACGCAGTATTTT. This codes for CASSQSGGAADTQYF.

The V call is TRBV7-2, the J call TRBJ2-6; D not certain. The germline V gene encodes CDR1 SGHTA and CDR2 FQGNSA. Trimming pared 7 bases from V and 3 bases from J, leaving 7 bases between. The CDR3 sequence is 13 residues long. The CDR3 is CASTPFGANVLTF. CDR3 nucleotide sequence: TGTGCCAGCACCCCTTTTGGGGCCAACGTCCTGACTTTC.

This clonotype was seen at least ten times. The V and J genes are TRBV7-2 and TRBJ1-1, with D uncertain. This CDR3 has 14 amino acids. V lost 5 bases and J lost 1, with 11 bases in between. Germline V CDR1 and CDR2: SGHTA, FQGNSA. For the CDR3, the DNA is TGTGCCAGCAGCCCATCCCGGTGGAACACTGAAGCTTTCTTT. Its protein product is CASSPSRWNTEAFF.

This clonotype was recorded at least ten times. V gene TRBV5-6 combines with J gene TRBJ2-4, with D perhaps matching TRBD1 (7 bases). The CDR3 spans 15 residues. Trimming took off 4 bases at V and 8 bases at J, with 19 bases between the two ends. Germline values: CDR1 SGHDT, CDR2 YYEEEE. CDR3 sequence (DNA): TGTGCCAGCAGCCAAACGGAGGGGGCAGGGGACATTCAGTACTTC. Its protein is CASSQTEGAGDIQYF.

This clonotype was seen a handful of times. The rearrangement links TRBV10-1 to TRBJ2-4; TRBD1 agrees at 9 bases. The V and J ends lost 2 bases and 1 base, in that order; junction bases with no gene match: 12. The germline CDR1 and CDR2 sequences are WNHNN and SYGVQD (reference sequence). The CDR3 contains 19 residues. Written as DNA, the CDR3 is TGCGCCAGCAGTGAGAGGACAGGGGTCCTGAATTATGCCAAAAACATTCAGTACTTC. This gives the protein CASSERTGVLNYAKNIQYF.

This clonotype came up many times. The chain uses TRBV11-2 and TRBJ2-4; 9 positions agree with TRBD1. Germline values: CDR1 SGHAT, CDR2 FQNNGV. This CDR3 spans 15 amino acids. V was pared by 6 bases and J by 3 bases, with 6 bases of the junction left unmatched. DNA of the CDR3: TGTGCCAGCAGGAGATTGGGACAGGGCAAAAACATTCAGTACTTC. It yields the protein CASRRLGQGKNIQYF.

This clonotype was seen many times. This rearrangement joins TRBV7-2 to TRBJ2-7; D is unclear. With 3 bases removed from V and 4 bases from J, the gap between germline ends came to 4 bases. The CDR3 sequence is 11 residues long. The germline V gene encodes CDR1 SGHTA and CDR2 FQGNSA. Here the CDR3 DNA reads TGTGCCAGCAGCTTCGCGTACGAGCAGTACTTC. Its protein product is CASSFAYEQYF.

Regarding this clonotype: A read error is possible here, since a much larger clone lies one base away. V and J are TRBV20-1 and TRBJ1-2; D is unclear. Germline-derived CDR1 and CDR2 are DFQATT and SNEGSKA (reference sequence). The CDR3 length is 11 residues. V gave up 5 bases and J gave up 6 bases, with 10 bases separating them. For the CDR3, the DNA is TGCAGTGCTGTTTTGTTCAATGGCTACACCTTC. This codes for CSAVLFNGYTF.

This clonotype was seen ten or more times. Here the CDR3 reads CSASRWGINNEQFF. CDR3 nucleotides: TGCAGTGCTAGTAGATGGGGGATAAACAATGAGCAGTTCTTC. This chain connects TRBV20-1 to TRBJ2-1; the D gene could be TRBD1 or TRBD2 (5 bases each). CDR1 is DFQATT and CDR2 is SNEGSKA in the germline V gene (reference sequence). Trimming shortened V by 3 bases and J by 5 bases, and 14 bases separated the two germline ends. The CDR3 loop spans 14 amino acids.

This clonotype was picked up many times. The rearrangement joins TRBV5-1 to TRBJ2-2, with 7 bases aligning to TRBD1. V trimming: 0 bases; J trimming: 2 bases; junction bases outside the gene matches: 1. CDR1 SGHRS and CDR2 YFSETQ come from the germline V gene. The CDR3 is 15 residues long. The CDR3 sequence: CASSLGQGNTGELFF. The CDR3 DNA follows: TGCGCCAGCAGCTTGGGACAGGGAAACACCGGGGAGCTGTTTTTT.

The sample holds a few counts of this clonotype. The V call is TRBV28, the J call TRBJ2-1; 9 bases are shared with TRBD1. Per the germline V gene, CDR1 is MDHEN and CDR2 is SYDVKM. The junction had 19 bases not matched to a gene; V was cut back by 4 bases and J by 15 bases. CDR3 size: 16 residues. The CDR3 nucleotides are TGTGCCAGCAGTTCCCCCACGGGACAGGGTCCGGGGGTGCGGTTCTTC. Amino acids: CASSSPTGQGPGVRFF.

This clonotype was seen a handful of times. The chain joins TRBV5-4 to TRBJ1-1; possible D gene TRBD1, 5 bases. The germline V and J ends were trimmed by 7 bases and 3 bases, with 16 bases remaining between them. Germline V lookup: CDR1 SGHNT, CDR2 YYREEE (reference sequence). The CDR3 is made up of 14 amino acids. DNA of the CDR3: TGTGCCAGCGGCTCCAGGGTGTTAGACACTGAAGCTTTCTTT. It translates to CASGSRVLDTEAFF.

This clonotype was picked up many times. The chain carries TRBV4-2 and TRBJ2-7, with D perhaps matching TRBD2 (5 bases). The CDR3 is 16 residues long. V dropped 0 bases and J dropped 0 bases, with 12 bases sitting between them. Germline V gene sequence: CDR1 LGHNA, CDR2 YNFKEQ. Here the CDR3 DNA reads TGTGCCAGCAGCCAAGAGTCGACTACCAGCTCCTACGAGCAGTACTTC. It translates to CASSQESTTSSYEQYF.

This clonotype was counted many times. The chain carries TRBV4-2 and TRBJ2-2, with 14 bases fitting TRBD2. This CDR3 is built from 17 residues. V was clipped by 3 bases and J by 3 bases; unmatched bases: 3. The germline CDR1 and CDR2 sequences are LGHNA and YNFKEQ. CDR3: CASSQGLAGEYTGELFF. In DNA form, the CDR3 reads TGTGCCAGCAGCCAGGGACTAGCGGGGGAATACACCGGGGAGCTGTTTTTT.

This clonotype was seen repeatedly, ten times or more. The chain uses TRBV20-1 and TRBJ1-4; D uncertain. CDR1 is DFQATT and CDR2 is SNEGSKA in the germline V gene (reference sequence). The CDR3 covers 14 residues. V was shortened by 3 bases and J by 3 bases, with 11 bases between the two germline ends. CDR3 sequence reads: CSASVLQPNEKLFF. Here the CDR3 DNA reads TGCAGTGCTAGCGTGCTGCAACCTAATGAAAAACTGTTTTTT.

The table lists this clonotype with many counts. The chain has TRBV7-3 and TRBJ2-1; D perhaps matches TRBD2 (5 bases). In germline, CDR1 is SGHTA, CDR2 FQGTGA. The germline V and J ends were trimmed by 5 bases and 2 bases, with 13 bases remaining between them. The CDR3 totals 15 residues. The CDR3 loop is CASSPTDGAYNEQFF. The CDR3 DNA follows: TGTGCCAGCAGCCCGACGGACGGGGCCTACAATGAGCAGTTCTTC.

This clonotype was seen many times. V gene TRBV18 combines with J gene TRBJ1-3; D is undetermined. The germline V and J ends were trimmed by 3 bases and 5 bases, with 17 bases remaining between them. Germline V lookup: CDR1 KGHSH, CDR2 LQKENI. CDR3 size: 16 residues. The CDR3 DNA follows: TGTGCCAGCTCACCGCCCATCCCCGTGGGGAGAAACACCATATATTTT. Protein product: CASSPPIPVGRNTIYF.

At least ten counts were recorded for this clonotype. The rearrangement uses TRBV5-8 and TRBJ2-3; 9 bases map to TRBD2. Germline trimming cut 2 bases from V and 10 bases from J; bases unmatched to any gene: 11. From germline, CDR1 is SGHTS and CDR2 YDEGEE. The CDR3 length is 15 residues. This chain's CDR3 is CASSLALAGAQAQYF. The CDR3 DNA is TGTGCCAGCAGCTTAGCACTAGCGGGTGCACAGGCGCAGTATTTT.